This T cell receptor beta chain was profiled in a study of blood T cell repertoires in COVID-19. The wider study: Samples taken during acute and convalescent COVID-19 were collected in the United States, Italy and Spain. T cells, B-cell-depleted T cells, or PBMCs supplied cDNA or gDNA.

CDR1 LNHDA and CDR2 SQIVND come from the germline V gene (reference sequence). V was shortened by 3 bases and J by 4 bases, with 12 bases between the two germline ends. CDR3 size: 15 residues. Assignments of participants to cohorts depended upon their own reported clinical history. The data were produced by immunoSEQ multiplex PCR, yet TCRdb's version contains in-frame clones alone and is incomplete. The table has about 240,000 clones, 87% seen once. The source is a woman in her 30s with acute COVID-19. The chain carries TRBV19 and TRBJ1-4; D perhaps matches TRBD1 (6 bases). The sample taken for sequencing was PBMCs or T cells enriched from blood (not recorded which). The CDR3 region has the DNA TGTGCCAGTAGTATTTTACAACAGGGTAATGAAAAACTGTTTTTT. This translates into CASSILQQGNEKLFF.